The 17 T cell receptor beta chains given below trace back to one sample, sequenced in a study of blood T cell repertoires in COVID-19. Some clones are missing from TCRdb's copy, which holds only in-frame ones; the method was immunoSEQ multiplex PCR. The repertoire holds over 200,000 clones, with roughly 90% as singletons. Sample: peripheral blood. These receptors all stem from a man aged 25-45 years who had recovered from COVID-19.

The chain recombines TRBV27 with TRBJ2-3, with TRBD2 matching 8 bases. Looked up from germline, CDR1 is MNHEY and CDR2 is SMNVEV (reference sequence). This CDR3 has 19 residues. The V gene end was trimmed by 1 base and the J gene end by 3 bases; junction bases not matched to a gene: 15. The CDR3 region has the DNA TGTGCCAGCAGTTTATTTTTTGGGGGGGCGGGGGGCTTAACAGATACGCAGTATTTT. Amino acids: CASSLFFGGAGGLTDTQYF.

The J gene is TRBJ2-7, the V gene TRBV5-4; TRBD2 agrees at 7 bases. The length of the CDR3 is 13 residues. J was trimmed by 6 bases and V by 5 bases; bases with no gene match: 8. The germline CDR1 and CDR2 sequences are SGHNT and YYREEE (reference sequence). CDR3 amino acids: CASRPRGGAEQYF. Here the CDR3 DNA reads TGTGCCAGCAGGCCCCGGGGAGGGGCCGAGCAGTACTTC. The full variable domain, its missing parts supplied by reference TRBV5-4 and TRBJ2-7, is ETGVTQSPTHLIKTRGQQVTLRCSSQSGHNTVSWYQQALGQGPQFIFQYYREEENGRGNFPPRFSGLQFPNYSSELNVNALELDDSALYLCASRPRGGAEQYFGPGTRLTVT.

The rearrangement uses TRBV7-2 and TRBJ2-5, with unresolved D. This CDR3 region has 17 residues. Germline CDR1 reads SGHTA; CDR2 reads FQGNSA. V was trimmed by 1 base and J by 1 base, leaving 16 bases between them. The CDR3 region has the DNA TGTGCCAGCAGCTTAGACTACGCTAAAACCGGCCAAGAGACCCAGTACTTC. Amino acid sequence: CASSLDYAKTGQETQYF. The full variable domain, completed using reference TRBV7-2 and TRBJ2-5, is GAGVSQSPSNKVTEKGKDVELRCDPISGHTALYWYRQSLGQGLEFLIYFQGNSAPDKSGLPSDRFSAERTGGSVSTLTIQRTQQEDSAVYLCASSLDYAKTGQETQYFGPGTRLLVL.

The gene calls are TRBV27 and TRBJ2-1; D gene unclear. This CDR3 region has 15 residues. Trimming cost V 7 bases and J 0 bases, with 13 bases left between them. Germline CDR1 reads MNHEY; CDR2 reads SMNVEV (reference sequence). Here the CDR3 reads CASNVGLSSYNEQFF. CDR3 nucleotides: TGTGCCAGCAATGTGGGCCTTAGCTCCTACAATGAGCAGTTCTTC.

V is TRBV27 and J is TRBJ1-2; D is perhaps TRBD1 (6 bases). V lost 7 bases to trimming and J lost 0 bases, with 9 bases between them. Per germline, CDR1 MNHEY and CDR2 SMNVEV (reference sequence). There are 13 residues in the CDR3. CDR3 protein: CASTNRANYGYTF. CDR3 nucleotides: TGTGCCAGCACCAACAGGGCTAACTATGGCTACACCTTC.

The chain employs TRBV18 and TRBJ1-4, with 7 bases identical to TRBD1. Looked up from germline, CDR1 is KGHSH and CDR2 is LQKENI. This CDR3 is 16 amino acids long. The V and J ends lost 3 bases and 2 bases, in that order; junction bases with no gene match: 6. CDR3 nucleotide sequence: TGTGCCAGCTCACCGCAACTGACAGGGACTAATGAAAAACTGTTTTTT. It translates to CASSPQLTGTNEKLFF.

The chain joins TRBV24-1 to TRBJ2-3, with D perhaps matching TRBD2 (7 bases). Germline CDR1 reads KGHDR; CDR2 reads SFDVKD. The V and J ends lost 5 bases and 10 bases respectively, with 21 bases between them. CDR3 size: 15 residues. The CDR3 sequence is CATSGSRGAGEAQYF. In DNA form, the CDR3 reads TGTGCCACCAGTGGGTCACGGGGGGCCGGTGAAGCGCAGTATTTT.

The chain combines TRBV7-9 with TRBJ2-2; 8 bases align to TRBD1. There are 14 residues in the CDR3. Trimming at V came to 2 bases and at J to 7 bases, leaving 3 bases not matched to a gene. Germline V gene data show CDR1 as SEHNR and CDR2 as FQNEAQ (reference sequence). CDR3 loop: CASSLQGAGGELFF. CDR3 DNA: TGTGCCAGCAGCTTACAGGGGGCTGGCGGGGAGCTGTTTTTT.

The chain joins TRBV7-2 to TRBJ1-6, with 9 bases fitting TRBD1. There are 18 residues in the CDR3. Trimming cost V 1 base and J 9 bases; bases outside gene matches: 13. Germline V gene sequence: CDR1 SGHTA, CDR2 FQGNSA. The CDR3: CASSLGTGAQNLGSPLHF. CDR3 coding DNA: TGTGCCAGCAGCTTAGGGACAGGGGCCCAGAACCTGGGTTCACCCCTCCACTTT. Looking up the rest from reference TRBV7-2 and TRBJ1-6 gives the full variable domain: GAGVSQSPSNKVTEKGKDVELRCDPISGHTALYWYRQSLGQGLEFLIYFQGNSAPDKSGLPSDRFSAERTGGSVSTLTIQRTQQEDSAVYLCASSLGTGAQNLGSPLHFGNGTRLTVT.

This chain uses TRBV4-2 with TRBJ2-7, with TRBD1 matching 8 bases. With V trimmed by 4 bases and J by 3 bases, 11 bases remained unmatched. The CDR3 extends over 16 amino acids. Germline values: CDR1 LGHNA, CDR2 YNFKEQ. The CDR3 sequence: CASSPTGGSQIYEQYF. The CDR3 nucleotides read TGTGCCAGCAGCCCAACAGGGGGTTCACAAATCTACGAGCAGTACTTC.

V gene TRBV5-4 combines with J gene TRBJ2-7; 9 nucleotides agree with TRBD1. The V gene's germline CDR1 is SGHNT and CDR2 YYREEE (reference sequence). With 4 bases clipped from V and 0 bases from J, the junction kept 8 bases outside the gene matches. This CDR3 is built from 16 residues. CDR3 region: CASSPKGQGRSYEQYF. The CDR3 coding sequence is TGTGCCAGCAGCCCGAAGGGACAGGGACGCTCCTACGAGCAGTACTTC.

The J gene is TRBJ2-2, the V gene TRBV5-1, with 11 bases that match TRBD2. V was clipped by 4 bases and J by 1 base; unmatched bases: 0. The CDR3 has 15 amino acids. Germline CDR1 and CDR2: SGHRS and YFSETQ. This chain's CDR3 is CASSTSGGNTGELFF. CDR3 bases: TGCGCCAGCAGCACTAGCGGGGGGAACACCGGGGAGCTGTTTTTT.

The chain couples TRBV19 to TRBJ2-3; 7 nucleotides match TRBD1. CDR1 and CDR2 (germline): LNHDA, SQIVND (reference sequence). The CDR3 loop spans 15 amino acids. J lost 0 bases, V lost 7 bases, and 7 bases had no gene match. The CDR3 here is CASKTGYTSTDTQYF. The CDR3 DNA is TGTGCCAGTAAGACAGGGTATACTAGCACAGATACGCAGTATTTT.

V usage is TRBV5-1 and J usage is TRBJ1-3; D gene uncertain. The CDR3 has 14 residues. From germline, CDR1 is SGHRS and CDR2 YFSETQ. V lost 3 bases and J 0 bases, leaving 7 bases between the germline ends. The DNA for the CDR3 is TGCGCCAGCAGCTCGCTACTCTCTGGAAACACCATATATTTT. This gives the protein CASSSLLSGNTIYF.

V gene TRBV15 combines with J gene TRBJ1-1; D perhaps matches TRBD1 (5 bases). V dropped 4 bases and J dropped 1 base, with 7 bases sitting between them. CDR1 and CDR2 from the germline V gene are LNHNV and YYDKDF (reference sequence). CDR3 length equals 13 residues. CDR3 region: CATSKGQNTEAFF. CDR3 DNA sequence: TGTGCCACCAGCAAAGGACAGAACACTGAAGCTTTCTTT. The variable domain in full, with the rest retrieved from reference TRBV15 and TRBJ1-1, is DAMVIQNPRYQVTQFGKPVTLSCSQTLNHNVMYWYQQKSSQAPKLLFHYYDKDFNNEADTPDNFQSRRPNTSFCFLDIRSPGLGDTAMYLCATSKGQNTEAFFGQGTRLTVV.

The V and J genes are TRBV19 and TRBJ2-5; no reliable D call. This CDR3 has 13 amino acids. V lost 0 bases and J 5 bases, leaving 7 bases between the germline ends. CDR1 and CDR2 (germline): LNHDA, SQIVND (reference sequence). The CDR3 DNA sequence: TGTGCCAGTAGTATAGAACCGAGGGAGACCCAGTACTTC. As protein: CASSIEPRETQYF.

The V gene is TRBV4-2, the J gene TRBJ2-2, with 7 bases aligning to TRBD2. V trimming: 0 bases; J trimming: 1 base; junction bases outside the gene matches: 8. Per the germline V gene, CDR1 is LGHNA and CDR2 is YNFKEQ. The CDR3 extends over 18 amino acids. CDR3 nucleotide sequence: TGTGCCAGCAGCCAAGAGGGTCCTACTAGCGAGAACACCGGGGAGCTGTTTTTT. Translated: CASSQEGPTSENTGELFF.